This T cell receptor beta chain came from a study of shared clonotypes between healthy human individuals. Positively selected for CCR7, the CD45RO-negative cells used as naive CD8 cells excluded terminally differentiated effector memory CD45RA+ cells. CDR3 length: 14 amino acids. CDR1 is MDHEN, CDR2 SYDVKM, per germline. Assay: immunoSEQ multiplex PCR; the TCRdb copy retains only in-frame clones and omits some. The sample includes around 600,000 clones, 85% to 95% of them seen just once. Specimen: naive CD8+ T cells sorted from blood. The V call is TRBV28, the J call TRBJ2-5; D perhaps matches TRBD1 (6 bases). The last part of the DNA fits TRBJ2-7 better; the J call may be wrong. The sequence was collected from a woman aged 25 to 39 in good health. The CDR3 spells CASSSRNRAYEQYF. Written as DNA, the CDR3 is TGTGCCAGCAGTTCGAGGAACAGGGCCTACGAGCAGTACTTC.